The clone carrying this T cell receptor (beta chain) was seen a handful of times. This specimen comes from a study of identical twins. Addition of a universal primer site occurred through template switching, and cDNA carried unique molecular identifiers. TCRdb redid the calling of the 5' RACE reads with MiXCR, one entry per CDR3 protein. The sample has hundreds of thousands of distinct CDR3 sequences; roughly 20% are singletons. This CDR3 comprises 14 residues. V gave up 6 bases and J gave up 5 bases, with 13 bases separating them. These sequences were also reported in another study, on T cells expressing NK-cell markers. From that paper: The eight sequenced donors comprised seven who were HCMV-seropositive and one who was seronegative. Several donors showed these clonotypes also leading the CD3+CD56-NKG2C+ fraction.

The receptor's source is a woman aged 18-29 years in good health. Sequencing used PBMCs. The chain recombines TRBV12-3 or TRBV12-4 with TRBJ1-4; no firm D call. CDR3 region: CASSPLVENEKLFF. In DNA, the CDR3 is TGTGCCAGCAGCCCCCTAGTAGAGAATGAAAAACTGTTTTTT.